The T cell receptor beta chain under discussion was sequenced for a study of OX40 agonist ivuxolimab in advanced cancers. The overall study: From roughly 20 to 85 years was the age range, with a mean of around 54 years, and about 83% were male.

A remark on this clone: The antigen is undetermined.

TCRdb's copy holds only in-frame clones and misses some; the assay was immunoSEQ multiplex PCR. The sample has 55,000 to 85,000 clones; around 86% are singletons. Broader study findings: Low normalized T-cell clonal expansion also characterized some of the nonresponders. The antigen specificity of the peripheral T cells (those that were expanded) was not determined.

The sequenced sample was CD4+ or CD8+ T cells sorted from blood, obtained in a trial of the OX40 agonist ivuxolimab. This TCR derives from an adult with an advanced solid tumor such as melanoma, head and neck, liver or kidney cancer.

CDR3 in DNA: TGTGCCAGCAGCTTCATGCTCAGCCCAGGGGTGGATAATGAGCAGTTCTTC. Translation: CASSFMLSPGVDNEQFF. V is TRBV7-9 and J is TRBJ2-1, with D perhaps TRBD1 (6 bases). Germline CDR1 is SEHNR and CDR2 is FQNEAQ (reference sequence). The CDR3 runs 17 residues. V dropped 3 bases and J dropped 7 bases, with 22 bases sitting between them.